The entry below gives a single T cell receptor (beta chain) sequence along with its context. Measured with immunoSEQ multiplex PCR; TCRdb has only the in-frame clones, and not every one. Altogether around 80,000 clones are present, approximately 90% being singletons, with the ten largest covering more than 7.5%. The V end was cut by 0 bases, the J end by 1 base, with 9 bases between. CDR1 and CDR2 (germline): LGHNA, YSLEER. CDR3 length: 15 amino acids. This record comes from a study of T cell responses to AZD1222 COVID-19 vaccine. The rearrangement links TRBV4-3 to TRBJ2-5; no firm D call. The sequencing here drew on peripheral blood, taken 28 days after the second AZD1222 dose. This TCR came from an adult who received the AZD1222 COVID-19 vaccine. The CDR3 region is CASSQDLTSQETQYF. In nucleotides, the CDR3 is TGCGCCAGCAGCCAAGATCTCACCTCCCAAGAGACCCAGTACTTC.